This T cell receptor (beta chain) was captured by sequencing in a study of blood T cell repertoires in COVID-19. Study information: Researchers got acute and convalescent COVID-19 samples from the United States, Italy and Spain. T cells, B-cell-depleted T cells, or PBMCs provided the cDNA or gDNA that served as material.

Per the original data handling: Quantification of nucleated cells was approximated via reference gene primer amplification. The repertoire was sequenced with immunoSEQ multiplex PCR; TCRdb's copy has only in-frame clones and lacks some. V and J calls and clone size follow that table, whereas D and trimming were derived from the DNA. The sample has almost 200,000 clones, approximately 87% seen once. The sample holds a few counts of this clone. Sequencing was carried out using peripheral blood. The source is a woman in her sixties or seventies with acute or convalescent COVID-19.

The CDR3 protein is CASSQERGRGYTF. The CDR3 nucleotides read TGTGCCAGCAGCCAAGAGAGGGGGCGCGGCTACACCTTC. The V gene is TRBV3-1 (or the pseudogene TRBV3-2), the J gene TRBJ1-2, with TRBD1 matching over 7 bases. CDR1 and CDR2 from the germline V gene are LGHDT and YNNKEL (reference sequence). V was pared by 0 bases and J by 8 bases, with 3 bases of the junction left unmatched. The CDR3 totals 13 residues.